This record concerns one T cell receptor (beta chain) sequence. In this sample, this clonotype turned up a few times. The target of this receptor is not known. No base qualities exist here, and no much larger clone lies one base off it. PBMCs were isolated by Ficoll-Paque density gradient centrifugation. Instrument on record: Illumina NovaSeq 6000. TCRalpha and TCRbeta cDNA libraries were built by 5'RACE with constant-segment primers, adding sample barcodes and unique molecular identifiers. Trizol reagent was used to extract RNA from every sample. Libraries were amplified in two PCR steps, with a second sample barcode and Illumina TruSeq adapters added in the second step. Sequencing of libraries was performed on an Illumina NovaSeq with 2 x 150 bp paired-end reads. Per the authors' processing: The reads were demultiplexed and collapsed into UMI-guided consensus sequences using migec v1.2.7. With mixcr v2.1.11, UMI consensuses were aligned to TRA and TRB V and J templates and assembled into clonotypes. A clonotype was counted as expanded or contracted only if both edgeR and NoisET called the change significant, with noise models trained on biological replicates. edgeR calls used a false discovery rate-adjusted p below 0.01 and a log2 fold-change threshold of 1. As an exploratory analysis of dynamics, max-normalized trajectories of the 1000 most abundant clonotypes were examined with PCA combined with hierarchical clustering. Separately sequenced CD4+ and CD8+ repertoires were used to assign a CD4 or CD8 phenotype to each responding clone. TCRdb itself trimmed the public reads at Q25 with fastp, ran MiXCR and retained productive beta chains. Under each unique CDR3 protein, matching rows form one entry showing the most common genes and DNA. The V and J calls were not made by the authors but by TCRdb's processing. The sample table records 250,000 or so distinct CDR3 sequences; more than 15% of these occur just once. Under 30% of the sample is in the top ten clones.

The germline V gene (reference sequence) supplies CDR1 SEHNR and CDR2 FQNEAQ. The CDR3 runs 15 amino acids, cysteine and phenylalanine included. Of the read, only the CDR3 DNA is kept; its 45 bases are in frame from base 1. V gives up 0 bases and J gives up 4 bases, and the segment between their germline ends measures 12 bases. The record originates from a study of T-cell memory formation after mild COVID-19 (TCRdb year 2021). About the study as a whole: Most TCR sequence clusters were specific to one of the two donors. In a couple of donors, T-cell clones that expanded and contracted after mild COVID-19 were followed by sequencing TCRalpha and TCRbeta repertoires longitudinally. The cohort comprised two young, previously healthy adult volunteers, one female and one male. On the study overall, not on this receptor specifically: Only a couple of mild cases were covered by the study, and larger cohorts that include severe cases with pre-infection samples were considered necessary. Some responding clones were found in pre-infection memory, which suggests that pre-existing cross-reactive memory T cells took part in the SARS-CoV-2 response. Clones contracting from day 15 to 85 had balanced CD4/CD8 phenotypes, while a second wave expanding from day 15 to 37 was biased towards CD4+. Contracting CD4+ clones turned up mainly in the CM and EM memory subsets, whereas EMRA was where CD8+ clones were enriched. SARS-CoV-2 specificity of the second-wave clones peaking on day 37 was not confirmed.

This chain joins TRBV7-9 to TRBJ1-1; TRBD1 is perhaps the D gene, given 5 matching bases. The sequence came from a man younger than 35 who had mild COVID-19 (a few samples of this study predate the infection). The sample titles of this study are shuffled in the database, so cell type and time point are left out; the donor was told from shared clones. Source material: PBMCs or a T cell subset sorted from them (not recorded which). The CDR3 reads as follows: CASSLAVDGGTEAFF. The sequenced DNA: TGTGCCAGCAGCTTAGCCGTGGATGGGGGCACTGAAGCTTTCTTT.